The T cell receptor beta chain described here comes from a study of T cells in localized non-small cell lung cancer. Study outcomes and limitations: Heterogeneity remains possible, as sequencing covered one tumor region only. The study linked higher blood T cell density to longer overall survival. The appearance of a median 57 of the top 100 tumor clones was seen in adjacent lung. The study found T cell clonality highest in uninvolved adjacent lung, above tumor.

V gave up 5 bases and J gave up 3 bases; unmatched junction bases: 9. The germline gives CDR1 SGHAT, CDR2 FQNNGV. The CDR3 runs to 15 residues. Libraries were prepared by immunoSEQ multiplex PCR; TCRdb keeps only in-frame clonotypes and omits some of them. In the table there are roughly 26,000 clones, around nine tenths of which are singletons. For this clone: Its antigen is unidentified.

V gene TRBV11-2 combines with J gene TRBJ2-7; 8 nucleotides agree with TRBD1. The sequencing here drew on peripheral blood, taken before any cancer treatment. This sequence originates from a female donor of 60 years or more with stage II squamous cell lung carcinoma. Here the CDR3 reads CASSVGQGGGYEQYF. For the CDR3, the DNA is TGTGCCAGCAGCGTAGGACAGGGTGGGGGCTACGAGCAGTACTTC.